This T cell receptor beta chain was found in a study of beta chain features in type 1 diabetes. Germline assignment: CDR1 SGDLS and CDR2 YYNGEE. The V and J ends lost 4 bases and 0 bases respectively, with 8 bases between them. The CDR3 runs 14 residues. Reverse transcribing all isolated RNA meant expressed TCRB transcripts were sequenced. The protocol was immunoSEQ multiplex PCR, while the TCRdb copy is restricted to in-frame clones and leaves out a portion. This table holds a few hundred thousand clones, about 32% found once. This TCR derives from a man aged 18 to 35 in good health. The chain is built from TRBV9 and TRBJ2-1, with D possibly matching TRBD2 (6 bases). Sequencing used naive CD4+ T cells from blood. The CDR3 reads CASSIGGSYNEQFF. CDR3 sequence (DNA): TGTGCCAGCAGCATCGGGGGCTCCTACAATGAGCAGTTCTTC.